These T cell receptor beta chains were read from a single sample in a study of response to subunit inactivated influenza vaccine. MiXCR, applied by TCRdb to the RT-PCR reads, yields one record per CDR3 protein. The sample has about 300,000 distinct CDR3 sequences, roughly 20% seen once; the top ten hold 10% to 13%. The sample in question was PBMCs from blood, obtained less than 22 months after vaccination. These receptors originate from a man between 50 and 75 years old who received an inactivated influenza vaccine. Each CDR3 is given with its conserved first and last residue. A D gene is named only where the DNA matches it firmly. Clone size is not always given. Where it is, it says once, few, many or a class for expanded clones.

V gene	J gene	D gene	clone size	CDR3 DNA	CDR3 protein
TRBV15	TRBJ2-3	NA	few	TGTGCCACCAGCAGAGATGGGGGGAGCACAGATACGCAGTATTTT	CATSRDGGSTDTQYF
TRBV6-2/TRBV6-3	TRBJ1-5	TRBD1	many	TGTGCCAGCAGGGACAGGGCGGATCAGCCCCAGCATTTT	CASRDRADQPQHF
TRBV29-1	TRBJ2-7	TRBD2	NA	TGCAGCGCCCGTAGGGCGGGAGGCAAGTACGAGCAGTACTTC	CSARRAGGKYEQYF
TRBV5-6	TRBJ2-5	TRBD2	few	TGTGCCAGCAGCTTGGCCCTTTCCGGGAGGGAGGGAGAGACCCAGTACTTC	CASSLALSGREGETQYF
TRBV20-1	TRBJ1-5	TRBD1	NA	TGCAGTGCTGAAAATAACCGGGACAGCGTTGGCGGCAATCAGCCCCAGCATTTT	CSAENNRDSVGGNQPQHF
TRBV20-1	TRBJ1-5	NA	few	TGCAGTGCTCCTGAGGGGGGGGCGGGCAATCAGCCCCAGCATTTT	CSAPEGGAGNQPQHF
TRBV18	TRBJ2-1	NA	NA	TGTGCCAGCTCACCAAGACAGAACTCCTACAATGAGCAGTTCTTC	CASSPRQNSYNEQFF
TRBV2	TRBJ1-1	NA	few	TGTGCCAGCGGCAGGGGAAGGCGGATGAACACTGAAGCTTTCTTT	CASGRGRRMNTEAFF
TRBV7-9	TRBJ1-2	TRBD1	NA	TGTGCCAGCAGCTCCCCCGGGACAGGCGGATATGGCTACACCTTC	CASSSPGTGGYGYTF
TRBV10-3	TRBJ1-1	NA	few	TGTGCCATCAGTGCTGGGCTGAACACTGAAGCTTTCTTT	CAISAGLNTEAFF
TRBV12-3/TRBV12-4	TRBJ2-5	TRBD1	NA	TGTGCCAGCACCTTGTGGGGGACAGGGGGCCTGTGGGAGACCCAGTACTTC	CASTLWGTGGLWETQYF
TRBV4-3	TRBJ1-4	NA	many	TGCGCCAGCAGCCAAGCCACAGCAACTAATGAAAAACTGTTTTTT	CASSQATATNEKLFF
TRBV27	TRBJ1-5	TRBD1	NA	TGTGCCAGCAGGCTCGGACAGGGGAGGCAGGCCCAGCATTTT	CASRLGQGRQAQHF
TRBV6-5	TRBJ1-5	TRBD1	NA	TGTGCCAGCAGTTGGGGACAGCTAGATCAGCCCCAGCATTTT	CASSWGQLDQPQHF
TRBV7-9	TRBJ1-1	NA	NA	TGTGCCAGCAGCTTAGAGGGTGCGGGCACTGAAGCTTTCTTT	CASSLEGAGTEAFF
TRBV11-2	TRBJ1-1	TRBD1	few	TGTGCCAGCAGAGAGGGGATTTTCACGGGACAGAAGAACACTGAAGCTTTCTTT	CASREGIFTGQKNTEAFF
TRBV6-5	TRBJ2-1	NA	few	TGTGCCAGCAGTTACTCCCCTGGGACAAAGGATGAGCAGTTCTTC	CASSYSPGTKDEQFF
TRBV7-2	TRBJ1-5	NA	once	TGTGCCAGCAGCCAGATACCCGTCGGTGTCACAAATCAGCCCCAGCATTTT	CASSQIPVGVTNQPQHF
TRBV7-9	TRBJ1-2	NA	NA	TGTGCCAGCAGCCCACTTAGGGGCTCCAGCTATGGCTACACCTTC	CASSPLRGSSYGYTF
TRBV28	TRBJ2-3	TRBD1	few	TGTGCCAGCAGGACACAGGGGGCTATAGATACGCAGTATTTT	CASRTQGAIDTQYF
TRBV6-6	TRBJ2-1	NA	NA	TGTGCCAGCTCACCTGGGTATGAGCAGTTCTTC	CASSPGYEQFF
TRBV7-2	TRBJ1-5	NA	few	TGTGCCAGCAGCCCAAATTGGGGGCTTAGTGGCAATCAGCCCCAGCATTTT	CASSPNWGLSGNQPQHF
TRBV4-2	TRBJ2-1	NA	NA	TGTGCCAGCAGCCAGGGACTCCAGAGCTCCTACAATGAGCAGTTCTTC	CASSQGLQSSYNEQFF
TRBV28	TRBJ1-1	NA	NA	TGTGCCAGCAAGGCGGGTTCGATTGGGAACACTGAAGCTTTCTTT	CASKAGSIGNTEAFF
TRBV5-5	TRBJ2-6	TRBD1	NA	TGTGCCAGCGGACGACAGGGCTCGGGGGCCAACGTCCTGACTTTC	CASGRQGSGANVLTF
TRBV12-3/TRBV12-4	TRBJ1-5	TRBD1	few	TGTGCCAGCAGGACAGGGGTGGGTCAGCCCCAGCATTTT	CASRTGVGQPQHF
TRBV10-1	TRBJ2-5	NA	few	TGCGCCAGCAGTGATCGGCGAAATCAGGAGACCCAGTACTTC	CASSDRRNQETQYF
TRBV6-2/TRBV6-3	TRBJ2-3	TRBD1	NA	TGTGCCAGCAGTAGGGGGCATGGAGATACGCAGTATTTT	CASSRGHGDTQYF
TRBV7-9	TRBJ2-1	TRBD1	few	TGTGCCAGCAGCCACTGGACAGGGCTTCTTAACAATGAGCAGTTCTTC	CASSHWTGLLNNEQFF
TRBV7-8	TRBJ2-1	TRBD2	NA	TGTGCCAGCAGCGGTTCTAGCGGGGGAGTTTACAATGAGCAGTTCTTC	CASSGSSGGVYNEQFF
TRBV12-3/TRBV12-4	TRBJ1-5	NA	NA	TGTGCCAGCAGTTTAGCCGGGGGAGGCAATCAGCACCAGCATTTT	CASSLAGGGNQHQHF
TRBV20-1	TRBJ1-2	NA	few	TGCAGTGCCCCTACAGTTGGACGGATGGAGCATGGCTACACCTTC	CSAPTVGRMEHGYTF
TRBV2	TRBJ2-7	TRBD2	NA	TGTGCCAGCAGCGAAGGGAGGGGCAGCTCCTACGAGCAGTACTTC	CASSEGRGSSYEQYF
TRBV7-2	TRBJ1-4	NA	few	TGTGCCAGCAGCTTAGACAGTGTTGGCACTAATGAAAAACTGTTTTTT	CASSLDSVGTNEKLFF
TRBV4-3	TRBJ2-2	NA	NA	TGCGCCAGCAGCCCTACGGTGGGCAGGAACACCGGGGAGCTGTTTTTT	CASSPTVGRNTGELFF
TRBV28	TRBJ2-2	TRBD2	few	TGTGCCAGCAGTTTAAGTTCGACTAGCGGCACCGGGGAGCTGTTTTTT	CASSLSSTSGTGELFF
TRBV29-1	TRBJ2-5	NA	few	TGCAGCGTTGTCACCTGGCAGGGGGAGACCCAGTACTTC	CSVVTWQGETQYF
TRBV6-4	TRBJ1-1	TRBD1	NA	TGTGCCAGCAGTGACCTCGGACAGGTAGCTTTCTTT	CASSDLGQVAFF
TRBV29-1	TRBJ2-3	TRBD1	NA	TGCAGCGTTGAATCCCGGTGGGACAGCCTGGATACGCAGTATTTT	CSVESRWDSLDTQYF
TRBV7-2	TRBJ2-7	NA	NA	TGTGCCAGCAGCTCCGATCATACCAGCTCCTACGAGCAGTACTTC	CASSSDHTSSYEQYF
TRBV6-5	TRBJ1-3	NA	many	TGTGCCAGCAGTTACTCGCAACAGAGAAACACCATATATTTT	CASSYSQQRNTIYF
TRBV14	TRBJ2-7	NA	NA	TGTGCCAGCAGCCAACTTGGATGGGGGCGACCCTACGAGCAGTACTTC	CASSQLGWGRPYEQYF
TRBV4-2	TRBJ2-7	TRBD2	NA	TGTGCCAGCAGCCCGCGCGGGGGGCTAATCCACGAGCAGTACTTC	CASSPRGGLIHEQYF
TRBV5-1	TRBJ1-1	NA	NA	TGCGCCAGCAGCCCGGGTCGGTGGATAGTCACTGAAGCTTTCTTT	CASSPGRWIVTEAFF
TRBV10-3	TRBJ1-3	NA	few	TGTGCATCTACCGGGACCGGAAACACCATATATTTT	CASTGTGNTIYF